The clone carrying this T cell receptor (delta chain) is medium-sized within its sample. A read error is possible here, since a much larger clone lies one base away. This CDR3 is also generated by other DNA sequences in the sample. TCRdb reprocessed the reads using CATT. The table includes 4,900 or so delta-chain clones, 3% to 4.5% detected once. This specimen comes from a study of gamma-delta chains in newborns, infants, children. At the level of the study: Polyclonal expansion of innate γδ T cells after birth follows microbial exposure.

Germline V gene sequence: CDR1 NSMFDY, CDR2 ISSIKDK. CDR3 length equals 16 residues. This clonotype originated in a child who was a newborn, infant or young child, either healthy, febrile or measles-vaccinated (not recorded which). Specimen: blood. The chain employs TRAV29/DV5 and TRDJ1; D unresolved. The CDR3 nucleotides are TGTGCAGCAAGCATTCCGAGGGGCCCGTACACCGATAAGCTCATCTTT. Residues: CAASIPRGPYTDKLIF.